This T cell receptor (beta chain) was identified during a study of tumor-infiltrating lymphocytes in primary liver carcinoma. Overall study context: Patients were men and women aged 30 to 69 years. Overall study findings and caveats: The overlap of tumor-adjacent and tumor-blood pairs was smaller than that of tumor region pairs. Compared with blood, tumor repertoires held significantly more in their top 250 clones.

Germline V CDR1 and CDR2: SGHRS, YFSETQ. CDR3 size: 11 residues. The V segment lost 3 bases and the J segment 7 bases; nucleotides outside the gene matches: 1. Scientists recovered RNA and DNA together from approximately 20-30 mg of unsorted bulk tissue. Every single tumor sample held over 85% viable tumor cells. Comment on this clonotype: Its antigen is still unknown. It is likely a read error, because the conserved phenylalanine at the end of the CDR3 is missing.

From roughly 500 ng total RNA, TCR beta cDNA was generated with a primer in the constant region. Slightly modified ARM-PCR, run as three nested multiplex PCR rounds, produced the TCR beta libraries. Forward primers for TRBV1-TRBV30 and a C-beta reverse primer served the first two PCR rounds, at 10 cycles each. TCRdb reprocessed the multiplex PCR reads with MiXCR, giving one entry per CDR3 protein. The sample lists more than 90,000 distinct CDR3 sequences; around 71% were seen once. The sequence was collected from a woman aged 60-75 years with primary liver carcinoma and hepatitis B virus infection. The V gene is TRBV5-1, the J gene TRBJ2-7, with 7 bases aligning to TRBD1. The sequenced material came from liver tumor tissue from sampling region 2. Subset: tumor region T2, inferior pole. The CDR3 here is CASSSDREQYL. The CDR3, as DNA: TGCGCCAGCAGCTCGGACAGGGAGCAGTACTTA.